Shown below are 7 T cell receptor beta chains from a single sample sequenced in a study of blood T cell repertoires in COVID-19. Sequenced by immunoSEQ multiplex PCR; TCRdb stores in-frame clones only, minus some. Of about 460,000 clones in the sample, approximately 91% were seen once. Specimen: PBMCs or T cells enriched from blood (not recorded which). These receptors all stem from a woman in her sixties or seventies who had recovered from COVID-19.

The chain links TRBV11-2 to TRBJ2-3; D is undetermined. Per germline, CDR1 SGHAT and CDR2 FQNNGV. The CDR3 is made up of 14 amino acids. Trimming removed 4 bases at V and 5 bases at J, with 13 bases between. The CDR3 sequence is CASSSRLRGDTQYF. CDR3 DNA sequence: TGTGCCAGCAGCTCTCGACTGCGCGGAGATACGCAGTATTTT.

The rearrangement links TRBV29-1 to TRBJ2-1, with 8 bases matching TRBD1. Trimming cost V 6 bases and J 1 base; bases outside gene matches: 11. Germline values: CDR1 SQVTM, CDR2 ANQGSEA. The CDR3 runs 16 residues. The CDR3 loop is CSVQDREGQSYNEQFF. DNA of the CDR3: TGCAGCGTACAGGACAGGGAAGGGCAGTCCTACAATGAGCAGTTCTTC.

The J gene is TRBJ2-1, the V gene TRBV27; D may be TRBD1 (5 bases). The V end was cut by 2 bases, the J end by 2 bases, with 10 bases between. The CDR3 contains 15 residues. Germline values: CDR1 MNHEY, CDR2 SMNVEV (reference sequence). CDR3 residues: CASSLRGSTYNEQFF. In nucleotides, the CDR3 is TGTGCCAGCAGTTTAAGGGGAAGCACCTACAATGAGCAGTTCTTC.

The chain couples TRBV12-3 or TRBV12-4 to TRBJ1-5; D unclear. The CDR3 totals 13 residues. V was shortened by 8 bases and J by 3 bases, with 11 bases between the two germline ends. The CDR3 coding sequence is TGTGCCAGCTCTTCAGGAATCAATCAGCCCCAGCATTTT. This sequence encodes CASSSGINQPQHF.

CDR3 in DNA: TGTGCCAGCAGTTTGAGCGGAACCTACGAGCAGTACGTC. This codes for CASSLSGTYEQYV. The chain has TRBV12-3 or TRBV12-4 and TRBJ2-7, with D possibly being TRBD2 (5 bases). V lost 3 bases, J lost 2 bases, and 8 bases lay in between. The CDR3 covers 13 residues.

This chain connects TRBV5-1 to TRBJ1-2; 8 positions match TRBD1. V was pared by 3 bases and J by 7 bases, with 5 bases of the junction left unmatched. Germline-derived CDR1 and CDR2 are SGHRS and YFSETQ. This CDR3 is built from 13 residues. The CDR3 region is CASSWDRNGGYTF. CDR3 coding DNA: TGCGCCAGCAGCTGGGACAGGAATGGTGGCTACACCTTC.

This clone has just one count. The rearrangement uses TRBV9 and TRBJ1-6; D not resolved. Germline assignment: CDR1 SGDLS and CDR2 YYNGEE. V was clipped by 5 bases and J by 8 bases, with 14 bases between them. The CDR3 sequence is 14 residues long. As DNA, the CDR3 is TGTGCCAGCAGTAGTCAACCCGGGGATTCACCCCTCCACTTT. Translating it yields CASSSQPGDSPLHF.